This T cell receptor (beta chain) emerged from a study of blood T cell repertoires in COVID-19. Repertoires were generated with immunoSEQ multiplex PCR, while TCRdb's copy carries only in-frame clones and drops some. The table includes 310,000 or so clones, roughly 90% detected once. Trimming took 1 base from V and 4 from J, leaving 20 bases between them. The CDR3 length is 17 residues. CDR1 and CDR2 (germline): SGHRS, YFSETQ. Sequenced sample: peripheral blood. The receptor comes from a man aged 18 to 30 who had recovered from COVID-19. The V and J genes are TRBV5-1 and TRBJ1-1; D not resolved. CDR3 in amino acids: CASSLMSSTTSGTEAFF. CDR3 sequence (DNA): TGCGCCAGCAGCTTGATGTCCTCAACTACTTCGGGCACTGAAGCTTTCTTT.